The rows below give T cell receptor beta chains drawn from one sample of a study of CD4 and CD8 cells across lung adenocarcinoma regions. In TCRdb, the PCR reads were re-called with MiXCR into one record per CDR3 protein. The table includes just over 7,500 distinct CDR3 sequences, under 50% detected once. The sample was CD8+ T cells from the center of a lung tumor. These receptors were taken from a male donor with lung adenocarcinoma. The CD4 and CD8 labels of this study may be unreliable. The CDR3 runs from the conserved cysteine through the conserved F or W. Where a row states a size, it is once, few, many or the class of an expanded clone; other rows omit it.

CDR3 length	clone size	V gene	J gene	CDR3 protein
16	NA	TRBV25-1	TRBJ2-3	CASSESASGSADTQYF
15	NA	TRBV6-1	NA	CASRVSGSGLNEQFF
17	few	TRBV10-1	TRBJ2-1	CASSKLAPGQGRNEQFF
13	few	TRBV6-4	TRBJ2-7	CASMTGASYEQYF
13	many	TRBV6-2/TRBV6-3	TRBJ2-5	CASSYLATMKGDF
14	many	TRBV6-1	TRBJ2-3	CASTPGGPTDTQYF
14	NA	TRBV30	TRBJ2-5	CAWSPGTSEETQYF
14	NA	TRBV7-2	TRBJ2-1	CASSRYEPHNEQFF
14	NA	TRBV7-2	TRBJ2-4	CAGCGVGAKDTQYF
15	many	TRBV25-1	TRBJ1-2	CASSELGDANYGYTF
16	many	TRBV7-2	TRBJ2-1	CASSADRDPSYNEQFF
18	NA	TRBV28	TRBJ2-1	CASSSGGGGGGPLNEQFF
11	once	TRBV6-1	TRBJ1-2	CASRDFYGYTF
15	NA	TRBV27	TRBJ2-3	CASTGSGRSADTQYF
16	NA	TRBV9	NA	CASSELGTSGQETQYF
15	many	TRBV7-3	TRBJ2-2	CASSRGRGGAGELFF
13	NA	TRBV6-4	TRBJ2-4	CVSGVRAKNMQYF
12	NA	TRBV12-3/TRBV12-4	TRBJ2-5	CASSHQGTEQYF
17	NA	TRBV4-2	TRBJ2-3	CASSQDSGGGGEDTQYF
22	NA	TRBV6-1	TRBJ2-2	CASSPINRGDEQYFGNTGELFF
14	NA	TRBV12-3/TRBV12-4	TRBJ1-1	CASSFYPGQAGAFF
14	NA	TRBV10-1	TRBJ2-3	CASRALWGKNTQYF
15	NA	TRBV6-1	TRBJ2-7	CASTEGGTGPYEQYF
13	NA	TRBV6-1	TRBJ2-5	CASRRAGVETQYF
14	few	TRBV6-1	TRBJ1-2	CASRTDRDPYGYTF
15	NA	TRBV9	TRBJ2-5	CASSVGQGNQETQYF
15	few	TRBV6-1	TRBJ2-2	CASKTGQSNTGELFF
14	NA	TRBV20-1	TRBJ2-5	CSARPREGQETQYF
16	NA	TRBV24-1	TRBJ2-1	CATSEFGLAGLDEQFF
13	few	TRBV6-1	TRBJ1-1	CASSEAYRTEAFF
17	NA	TRBV6-1	TRBJ2-1	CASSDPALAGEAGEQFF
15	NA	TRBV27	NA	CASSLTATGDYEQYF
14	NA	TRBV6-5	TRBJ1-2	CASSYSPDLYGYTF
14	many	TRBV7-9	TRBJ2-1	CASSWGAQNNEQFF
11	NA	TRBV25-1	NA	CASRDYYEQYF
16	NA	TRBV6-1	NA	CASSATGTEGVETQYF
12	many	TRBV11-2	TRBJ2-7	CASSPLAYEQYF
14	once	TRBV27	TRBJ1-2	CASSLFRGVGGYTF
13	many	TRBV7-8	TRBJ2-7	CASSQLGKYEQYF
16	NA	TRBV3-1	NA	CASSQALGLATYEQYF
11	NA	TRBV25-1	NA	CASSVKETQYF
11	NA	TRBV27	TRBJ2-7	CATSYFGEQYF
16	NA	TRBV6-1	TRBJ2-1	CASSPRETVIYNEQFF
13	few	TRBV6-5	NA	CASSYRDGNEQFF
13	NA	TRBV10-1	TRBJ2-3	CASSEAGADTQYF
17	NA	TRBV3-1	TRBJ2-3	CASSHLSGLRLKDIQYF
13	many	TRBV27	TRBJ1-1	CASSFQGGTEAFF
16	NA	TRBV4-1	TRBJ2-5	CASSQAPNLRGETQYF
17	NA	TRBV6-1	TRBJ2-2	CASSTHRDTTNTGELFF
14	NA	TRBV20-1	TRBJ2-1	CSARGGPLHNEQFF
16	NA	TRBV6-1	TRBJ2-4	CASSEEVLEGRDIQYF
16	NA	TRBV6-1	TRBJ2-3	CASSPLSTGRTDTQYF
16	NA	TRBV12-3/TRBV12-4	TRBJ2-1	CASSFSRTAYTYEQFF